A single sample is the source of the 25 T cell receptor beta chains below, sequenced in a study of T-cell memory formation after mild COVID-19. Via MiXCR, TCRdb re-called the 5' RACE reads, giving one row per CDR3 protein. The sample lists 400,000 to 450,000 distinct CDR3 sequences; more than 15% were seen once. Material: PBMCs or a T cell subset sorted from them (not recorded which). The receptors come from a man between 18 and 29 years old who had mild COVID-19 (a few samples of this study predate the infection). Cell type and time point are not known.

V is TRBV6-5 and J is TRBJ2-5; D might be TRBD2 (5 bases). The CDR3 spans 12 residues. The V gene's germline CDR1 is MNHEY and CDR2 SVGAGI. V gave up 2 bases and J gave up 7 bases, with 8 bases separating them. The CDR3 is CASSYPEGTQYF. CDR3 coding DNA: TGTGCCAGCAGTTACCCAGAGGGGACCCAGTACTTC.

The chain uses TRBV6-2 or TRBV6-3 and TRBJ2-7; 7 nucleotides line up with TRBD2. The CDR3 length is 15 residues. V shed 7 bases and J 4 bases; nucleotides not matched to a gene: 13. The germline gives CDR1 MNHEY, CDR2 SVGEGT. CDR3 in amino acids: CASKEGGNSGYEQYV. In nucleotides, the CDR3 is TGTGCCAGCAAGGAGGGAGGGAATTCCGGTTACGAGCAGTACGTC.

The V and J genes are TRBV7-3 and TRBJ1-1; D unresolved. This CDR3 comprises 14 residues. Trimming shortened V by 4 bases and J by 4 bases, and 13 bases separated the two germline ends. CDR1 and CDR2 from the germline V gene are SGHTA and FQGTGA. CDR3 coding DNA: TGTGCCAGCAGCTCTAACCCGGGTTCCACTGAAGCTTTCTTT. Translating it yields CASSSNPGSTEAFF. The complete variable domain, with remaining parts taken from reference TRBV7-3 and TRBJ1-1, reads GAGVSQTPSNKVTEKGKYVELRCDPISGHTALYWYRQSLGQGPEFLIYFQGTGAADDSGLPNDRFFAVRPEGSVSTLKIQRTERGDSAVYLCASSSNPGSTEAFFGQGTRLTVV.

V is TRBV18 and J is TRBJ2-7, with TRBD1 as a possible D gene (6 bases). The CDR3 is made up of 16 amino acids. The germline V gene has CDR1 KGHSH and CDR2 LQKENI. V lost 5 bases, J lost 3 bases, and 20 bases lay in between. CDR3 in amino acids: CASSANRVDGSYEQYF. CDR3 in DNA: TGTGCCAGCTCAGCGAACAGGGTTGATGGGAGCTACGAGCAGTACTTC.

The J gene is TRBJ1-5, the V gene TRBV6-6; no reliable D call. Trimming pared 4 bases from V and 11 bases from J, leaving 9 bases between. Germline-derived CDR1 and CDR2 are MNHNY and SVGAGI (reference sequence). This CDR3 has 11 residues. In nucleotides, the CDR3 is TGTGCCAGCAGTTCTCATCGGACCCAGCATTTT. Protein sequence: CASSSHRTQHF.

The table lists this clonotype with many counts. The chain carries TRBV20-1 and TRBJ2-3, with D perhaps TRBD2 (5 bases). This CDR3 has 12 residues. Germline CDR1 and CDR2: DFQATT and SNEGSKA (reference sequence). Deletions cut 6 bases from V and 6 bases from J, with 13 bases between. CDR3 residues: CSAPTRTDTQYF. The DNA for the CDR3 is TGCAGTGCCCCCACTAGAACGGATACGCAGTATTTT.

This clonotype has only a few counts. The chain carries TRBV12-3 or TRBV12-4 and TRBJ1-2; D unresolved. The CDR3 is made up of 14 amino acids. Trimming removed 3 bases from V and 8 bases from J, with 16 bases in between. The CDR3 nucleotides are TGTGCCAGCAGTTTGGGCGGCGAGGAGGGAGGCTACACCTTC. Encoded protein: CASSLGGEEGGYTF.

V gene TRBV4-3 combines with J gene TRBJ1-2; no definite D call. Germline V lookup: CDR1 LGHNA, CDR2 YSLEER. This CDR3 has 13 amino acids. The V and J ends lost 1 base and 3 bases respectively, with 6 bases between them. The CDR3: CASSQVPDYGYTF. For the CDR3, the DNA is TGCGCCAGCAGCCAAGTGCCGGACTATGGCTACACCTTC.

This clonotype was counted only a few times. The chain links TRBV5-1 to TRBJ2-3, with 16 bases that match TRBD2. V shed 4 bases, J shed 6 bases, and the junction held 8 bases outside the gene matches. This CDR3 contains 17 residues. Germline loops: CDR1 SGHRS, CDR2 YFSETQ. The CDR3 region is CASSNPGLAGGKDTQYF. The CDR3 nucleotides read TGCGCCAGCAGCAACCCGGGACTAGCGGGGGGGAAGGATACGCAGTATTTT.

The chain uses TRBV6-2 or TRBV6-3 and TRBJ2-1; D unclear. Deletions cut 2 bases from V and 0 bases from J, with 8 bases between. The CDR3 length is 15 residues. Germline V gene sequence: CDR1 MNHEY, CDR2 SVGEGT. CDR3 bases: TGTGCCAGCAGTTACCGGGCGATCTCCTACAATGAGCAGTTCTTC. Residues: CASSYRAISYNEQFF.

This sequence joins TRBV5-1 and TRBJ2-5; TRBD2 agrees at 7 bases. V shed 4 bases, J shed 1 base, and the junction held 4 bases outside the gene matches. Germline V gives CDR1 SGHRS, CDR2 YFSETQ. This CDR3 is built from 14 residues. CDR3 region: CASSLPGGQETQYF. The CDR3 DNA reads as TGCGCCAGCAGCCTACCGGGGGGCCAAGAGACCCAGTACTTC.

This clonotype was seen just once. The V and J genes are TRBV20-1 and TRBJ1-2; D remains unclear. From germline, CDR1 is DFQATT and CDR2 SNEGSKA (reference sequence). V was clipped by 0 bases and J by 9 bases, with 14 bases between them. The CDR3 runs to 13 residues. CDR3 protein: CSARDLDGLSYTF. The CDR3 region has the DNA TGCAGTGCTAGAGATTTGGACGGCTTGAGCTACACCTTC.

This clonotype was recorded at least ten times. DNA for the CDR3: TGTGCCAGCCGGGGCCCACAAGAGACCCAGTACTTC. It yields the protein CASRGPQETQYF. The chain couples TRBV11-2 to TRBJ2-5; D might be TRBD1 or TRBD2, each matching 5 bases. This CDR3 comprises 12 residues. Trimming removed 8 bases from V and 2 bases from J, with 9 bases in between. In germline, CDR1 is SGHAT, CDR2 FQNNGV.

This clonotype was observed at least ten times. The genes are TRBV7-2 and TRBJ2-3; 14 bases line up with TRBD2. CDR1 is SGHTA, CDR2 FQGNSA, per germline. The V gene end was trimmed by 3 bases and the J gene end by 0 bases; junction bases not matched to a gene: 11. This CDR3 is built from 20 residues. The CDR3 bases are TGTGCCAGCAGCTTTACCCCCAGGACTAGCGGGGGGCCCAGCACAGATACGCAGTATTTT. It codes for CASSFTPRTSGGPSTDTQYF.

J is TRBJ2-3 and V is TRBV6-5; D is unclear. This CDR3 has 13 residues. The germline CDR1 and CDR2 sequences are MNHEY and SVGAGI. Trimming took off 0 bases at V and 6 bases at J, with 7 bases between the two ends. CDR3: CASSYSNGDTQYF. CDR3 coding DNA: TGTGCCAGCAGTTACTCAAATGGGGATACGCAGTATTTT.

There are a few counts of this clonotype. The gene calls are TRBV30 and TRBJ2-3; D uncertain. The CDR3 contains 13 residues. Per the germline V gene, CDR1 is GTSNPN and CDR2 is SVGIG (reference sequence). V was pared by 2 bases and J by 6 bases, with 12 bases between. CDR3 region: CAWSSLVSDTQYF. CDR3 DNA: TGTGCCTGGAGTAGCCTAGTCTCTGATACGCAGTATTTT.

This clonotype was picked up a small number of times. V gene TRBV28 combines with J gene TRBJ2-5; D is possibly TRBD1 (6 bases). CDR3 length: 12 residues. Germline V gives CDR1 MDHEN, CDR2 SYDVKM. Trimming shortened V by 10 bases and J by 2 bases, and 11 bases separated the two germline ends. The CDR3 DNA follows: TGTGCCACCGAGGGACAACAAGAGACCCAGTACTTC. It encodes CATEGQQETQYF.

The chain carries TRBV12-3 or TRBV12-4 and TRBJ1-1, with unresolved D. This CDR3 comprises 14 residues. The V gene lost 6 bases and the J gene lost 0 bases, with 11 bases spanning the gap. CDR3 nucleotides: TGTGCCAGCAGCCAGACTGAATTGAACACTGAAGCTTTCTTT. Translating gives CASSQTELNTEAFF.

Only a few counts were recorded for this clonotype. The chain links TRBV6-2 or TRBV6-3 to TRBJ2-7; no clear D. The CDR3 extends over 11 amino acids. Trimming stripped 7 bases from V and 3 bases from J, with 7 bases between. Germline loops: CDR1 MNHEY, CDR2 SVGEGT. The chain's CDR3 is CASTMDYEQYF. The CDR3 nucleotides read TGTGCCAGCACCATGGACTACGAGCAGTACTTC.

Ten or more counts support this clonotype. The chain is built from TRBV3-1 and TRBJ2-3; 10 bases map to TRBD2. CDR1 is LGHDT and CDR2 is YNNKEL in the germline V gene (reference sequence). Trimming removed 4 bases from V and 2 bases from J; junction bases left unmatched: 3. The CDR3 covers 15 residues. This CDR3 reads CASSPLAGVTDTQYF. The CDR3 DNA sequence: TGTGCCAGCAGCCCCCTAGCGGGGGTCACAGATACGCAGTATTTT.

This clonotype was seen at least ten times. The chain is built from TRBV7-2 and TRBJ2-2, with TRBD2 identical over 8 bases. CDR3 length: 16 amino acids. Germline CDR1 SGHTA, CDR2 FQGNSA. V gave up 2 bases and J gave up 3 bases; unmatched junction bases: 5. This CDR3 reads CASSLQAGEYTGELFF. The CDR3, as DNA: TGTGCCAGCAGCTTACAAGCGGGGGAGTACACCGGGGAGCTGTTTTTT.

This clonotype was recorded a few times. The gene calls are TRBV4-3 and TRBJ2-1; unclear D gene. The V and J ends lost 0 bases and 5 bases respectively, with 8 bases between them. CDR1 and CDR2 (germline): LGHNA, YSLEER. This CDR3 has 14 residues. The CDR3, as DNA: TGCGCCAGCAGCCAAGATGGCCACCACAATGAGCAGTTCTTC. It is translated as CASSQDGHHNEQFF.

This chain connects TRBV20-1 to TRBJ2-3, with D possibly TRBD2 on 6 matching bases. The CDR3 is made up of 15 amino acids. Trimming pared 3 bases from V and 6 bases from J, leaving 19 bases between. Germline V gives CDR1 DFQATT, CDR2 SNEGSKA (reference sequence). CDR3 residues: CSARTLGGVGDTQYF. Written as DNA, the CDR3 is TGCAGTGCTAGGACCTTAGGCGGGGTTGGGGATACGCAGTATTTT.

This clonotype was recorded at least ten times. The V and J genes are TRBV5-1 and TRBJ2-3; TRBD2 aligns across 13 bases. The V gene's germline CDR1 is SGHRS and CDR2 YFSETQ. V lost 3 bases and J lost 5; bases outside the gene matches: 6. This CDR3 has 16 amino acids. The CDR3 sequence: CASSSRTSGGIDTQYF. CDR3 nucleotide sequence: TGCGCCAGCAGCTCCCGGACTAGCGGGGGTATAGATACGCAGTATTTT.

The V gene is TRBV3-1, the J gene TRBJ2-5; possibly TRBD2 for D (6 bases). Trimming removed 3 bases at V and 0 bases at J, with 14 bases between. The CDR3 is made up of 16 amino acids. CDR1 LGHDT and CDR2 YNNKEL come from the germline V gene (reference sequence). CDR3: CASSHWAGKNQETQYF. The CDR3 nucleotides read TGTGCCAGCAGCCACTGGGCGGGGAAGAACCAAGAGACCCAGTACTTC.